What follows are 10 T cell receptor beta chains derived from one specimen sequenced in a study of blood T cell repertoires in COVID-19. Sequenced by immunoSEQ multiplex PCR; TCRdb stores in-frame clones only, minus some. The sample holds 100,000 or so clones, 85% seen once. The specimen was peripheral blood. Every receptor here comes from an older woman with active or convalescent COVID-19.

The chain is built from TRBV2 and TRBJ1-4, with TRBD1 matching 8 bases. Germline assignment: CDR1 SNHLY and CDR2 FYNNEI. This CDR3 comprises 14 residues. V was pared by 7 bases and J by 3 bases, with 4 bases of the junction left unmatched. The chain's CDR3 is CASTQQGANEKLFF. As DNA, the CDR3 is TGTGCCAGCACCCAACAGGGGGCTAATGAAAAACTGTTTTTT.

CDR3 DNA sequence: TGTGCCACCAGTGACCCGGGACAGGGATTCTACGAGCAGTACTTC. This codes for CATSDPGQGFYEQYF. The chain links TRBV24-1 to TRBJ2-7; TRBD1 matches at 9 bases. Germline assignment: CDR1 KGHDR and CDR2 SFDVKD. The J segment lost 3 bases and the V segment lost 4 bases, leaving 6 bases of the junction unmatched. The CDR3 spans 15 residues.

This chain links TRBV3-1 (or the pseudogene TRBV3-2) with TRBJ2-3, with 10 positions matching TRBD2. The CDR3 totals 16 residues. J was trimmed by 4 bases and V by 0 bases; bases with no gene match: 4. The germline CDR1 and CDR2 sequences are LGHDT and YNNKEL (reference sequence). The CDR3 coding sequence is TGTGCCAGCAGCCAAGATCCTAGCGGGGGCGCAGATACGCAGTATTTT. Translating gives CASSQDPSGGADTQYF.

The chain links TRBV6-5 to TRBJ1-1, with TRBD1 matching over 7 bases. CDR3 length: 14 amino acids. The junction had 2 bases not matched to a gene; V was cut back by 4 bases and J by 0 bases. Germline CDR1 reads MNHEY; CDR2 reads SVGAGI. The CDR3 sequence: CASSSGTVNTEAFF. The CDR3 DNA reads as TGTGCCAGCAGTTCCGGGACAGTGAACACTGAAGCTTTCTTT.

The chain joins TRBV6-1 to TRBJ2-7; 14 bases map to TRBD2. J was trimmed by 0 bases and V by 4 bases; bases with no gene match: 8. The CDR3 spans 18 residues. The germline V gene has CDR1 MNHNS and CDR2 SASEGT. This CDR3 is CASSASGTSGSYSYEQYF. CDR3 coding DNA: TGTGCCAGCAGTGCCTCCGGGACTAGCGGGAGTTACTCCTACGAGCAGTACTTC.

This rearrangement joins TRBV6-5 to TRBJ1-2, with TRBD1 matching 7 bases. The CDR3 length is 15 residues. CDR1 and CDR2 from the germline V gene are MNHEY and SVGAGI. V lost 3 bases, J lost 8 bases, and 12 bases stayed unmatched. The CDR3 loop is CASSYYDRASEGYTF. CDR3 bases: TGTGCCAGCAGTTATTACGACAGGGCTTCGGAAGGCTACACCTTC.

This chain joins TRBV28 and TRBJ2-7, with 7 bases identical to TRBD1. The ends lost 5 bases at V and 4 bases at J; junction bases unmatched: 5. The V gene's germline CDR1 is MDHEN and CDR2 SYDVKM. This CDR3 region has 13 residues. For the CDR3, the DNA is TGTGCCAGCAGTAGATTACAGGGGTACGAGCAGTACTTC. It specifies CASSRLQGYEQYF.

The chain has TRBV9 and TRBJ2-1; TRBD1 matches at 8 bases. The CDR3 totals 15 residues. Germline CDR1 and CDR2: SGDLS and YYNGEE. V shed 0 bases, J shed 5 bases, and the junction held 4 bases outside the gene matches. DNA for the CDR3: TGTGCCAGCAGCGTAGGACAGGGGAAGAACAATGAGCAGTTCTTC. Translated: CASSVGQGKNNEQFF.

This chain uses TRBV20-1 with TRBJ2-1, with D tentatively TRBD2 (5 bases). From germline, CDR1 is DFQATT and CDR2 SNEGSKA (reference sequence). V lost 5 bases and J 13 bases, leaving 15 bases between the germline ends. The CDR3 sequence is 11 residues long. The CDR3 region is CSAGLITAQFF. The CDR3 coding sequence is TGCAGTGCTGGACTCATCACAGCTCAGTTCTTC.

V usage is TRBV11-3 and J usage is TRBJ2-5; TRBD1 might be the D (6 bases). Between the trimmed V and J ends, which lost 1 base and 2 bases, there was a span of 11 bases. Germline loops: CDR1 SGHNT, CDR2 YENEEA. The CDR3 sequence is 15 residues long. The CDR3 region has the DNA TGTGCCAGCAGCTTAGGAGGGACAAGGCAAGAGACCCAGTACTTC. As protein: CASSLGGTRQETQYF.